This TCR beta chain emerged from a study of Graves' ophthalmopathy and Graves' hyperthyroidism. Amplification from RNA transcripts yielded the TCR beta CDR3 regions. First-round RT-PCR relied on HTBI primers, and a second-round multiplex PCR came next. TCRdb re-called the multiplex PCR reads through MiXCR, storing one row per CDR3 protein. This table has a few hundred thousand distinct CDR3 sequences, 15% to 20% appearing once. Many counts were recorded for this clonotype. The antigen remains undetermined. Germline V lookup: CDR1 SGHAT, CDR2 FQNNGV. V was pared by 10 bases and J by 5 bases, with 4 bases of the junction left unmatched. This CDR3 has 11 amino acids. Notes on the study in general: Also, most clonotypes expanded in the thyroid above 0.001 frequency appeared in blood.

The gene calls are TRBV11-2 and TRBJ2-5, with 7 bases matching TRBD1. Material: peripheral blood. This TCR was recovered from an adult man with Graves' ophthalmopathy. The CDR3 protein is CATTGAETQYF. The CDR3 nucleotides are TGTGCCACCACAGGGGCCGAGACCCAGTACTTC. The variable domain in full, completed from reference TRBV11-2 and TRBJ2-5, reads EAGVAQSPRYKIIEKRQSVAFWCNPISGHATLYWYQQILGQGPKLLIQFQNNGVVDDSQLPKDRFSAERLKGVDSTLKIQPAKLEDSAVYLCATTGAETQYFGPGTRLLVL.